The 27 T cell receptor beta chains below all came from one sample that was sequenced in a study of CD8 T cells in ankylosing spondylitis. TCRdb re-called the 5' RACE reads through MiXCR, storing one row per CDR3 protein. In the table there are about 140,000 distinct CDR3 sequences, approximately 8.4% of which are singletons. The sequencing input was synovial fluid, either unsorted or a sorted T cell fraction (not recorded which). The receptors shown here come from a male donor with ankylosing spondylitis.

In this sample, this clonotype turned up a few times. The chain employs TRBV29-1 and TRBJ1-2, with TRBD1 matching over 10 bases. V lost 4 bases and J lost 7; bases outside the gene matches: 9. This CDR3 region has 14 residues. Germline CDR1 is SQVTM and CDR2 is ANQGSEA. CDR3 DNA sequence: TGCAGCGTTGGGGCCGGGACAGGGGTTGGTGGCTACACCTTC. Translation gives CSVGAGTGVGGYTF.

This clonotype was seen ten or more times. The chain recombines TRBV28 with TRBJ2-7; D is possibly TRBD1 or TRBD2 (6 bases each). The CDR3 extends over 12 amino acids. The V end lost 6 bases, the J end lost 6 bases, and 12 bases lay between the germline ends. The germline gives CDR1 MDHEN, CDR2 SYDVKM. DNA of the CDR3: TGTGCCAGCAGCACTGGGGGGCTCGAGCAGTACTTC. Translating gives CASSTGGLEQYF.

This clonotype was recorded many times. V gene TRBV2 combines with J gene TRBJ2-1; TRBD2 matches at 13 bases. The ends lost 7 bases at V and 9 bases at J; junction bases unmatched: 6. This CDR3 has 14 residues. The V gene's germline CDR1 is SNHLY and CDR2 FYNNEI. The DNA for the CDR3 is TGTGCCAGCACCGGTGGACTAGCGGGAGTTGAGCAGTTCTTC. Residues: CASTGGLAGVEQFF.

The rearrangement links TRBV24-1 to TRBJ2-7, with D possibly TRBD1 on 7 matching bases. CDR1 KGHDR and CDR2 SFDVKD come from the germline V gene. The V gene lost 4 bases and the J gene lost 4 bases, with 13 bases spanning the gap. This CDR3 comprises 14 residues. CDR3 DNA sequence: TGTGCCACCAGTGACCCGCGGGACAGTTACGAGCAGTACTTC. It specifies CATSDPRDSYEQYF.

This clonotype was observed many times. The chain joins TRBV29-1 to TRBJ2-4, with 12 bases that match TRBD2. CDR1 and CDR2 from the germline V gene are SQVTM and ANQGSEA. The CDR3 is 14 amino acids. V gave up 4 bases and J gave up 7 bases; unmatched junction bases: 5. CDR3 loop: CSVALAGGRNIQYF. CDR3 nucleotides: TGCAGCGTTGCTCTAGCGGGGGGGCGGAACATTCAGTACTTC. The entire variable domain, with the rest obtained from reference TRBV29-1 and TRBJ2-4, is as follows: SAVISQKPSRDICQRGTSLTIQCQVDSQVTMMFWYRQQPGQSLTLIATANQGSEATYESGFVIDKFPISRPNLTFSTLTVSNMSPEDSSIYLCSVALAGGRNIQYFGAGTRLSVL.

V is TRBV3-1 and J is TRBJ2-1, with TRBD2 matching over 10 bases. The CDR3 has 17 residues. V gave up 10 bases and J gave up 5 bases; unmatched junction bases: 17. Germline lookup yields CDR1 LGHDT and CDR2 YNNKEL (reference sequence). CDR3 residues: CATCRVLGLASNNEQFF. The CDR3 DNA follows: TGTGCCACCTGCCGAGTACTGGGACTAGCGAGTAACAATGAGCAGTTCTTC.

This clonotype showed up just a few times. CDR3 coding DNA: TGTGCCAGCAGCAAATCACTAGCGTTTAAGTACGAGCAGTACTTC. Its translation: CASSKSLAFKYEQYF. This chain uses TRBV21-1 with TRBJ2-7; the table names TRBD2, a call not compared with the DNA. TRBV21-1 is assigned pseudogene status. This CDR3 has 15 amino acids.

This clonotype was counted a few times. The V and J genes are TRBV20-1 and TRBJ2-7; D may correspond to TRBD1 or TRBD2 (5 bases each). Trimming removed 6 bases from V and 3 bases from J, with 12 bases in between. The CDR3 has 12 amino acids. The germline V gene has CDR1 DFQATT and CDR2 SNEGSKA (reference sequence). CDR3 protein: CSARVGHYEQYF. The CDR3 coding sequence is TGCAGTGCGAGGGTTGGACACTACGAGCAGTACTTC.

This clonotype was seen ten or more times. The chain has TRBV12-3 or TRBV12-4 and TRBJ2-7, with D tentatively TRBD1 or TRBD2 (5 bases each). V shed 1 base and J shed 5 bases, with 18 bases lying between them. This CDR3 has 16 residues. Here the CDR3 DNA reads TGTGCCAGCAGTTTAGGGCCACAGGAGGTTTGGGACGAGCAGTACTTC. The encoded protein is CASSLGPQEVWDEQYF.

This clonotype was seen repeatedly, ten times or more. The chain uses TRBV2 and TRBJ2-7, with 9 nucleotides matching TRBD2. The CDR3 is made up of 15 amino acids. V gave up 5 bases and J gave up 6 bases; unmatched junction bases: 11. CDR1 is SNHLY, CDR2 FYNNEI, per germline. The CDR3 is CASSTPGGAGGEQYF. Written as DNA, the CDR3 is TGTGCCAGCAGTACGCCCGGAGGAGCGGGAGGCGAGCAGTACTTC.

The chain uses TRBV29-1 and TRBJ2-7; possibly TRBD1 or TRBD2 for D (5 bases each). This CDR3 contains 13 residues. The V gene lost 6 bases and the J gene lost 3 bases, with 15 bases spanning the gap. Looked up from germline, CDR1 is SQVTM and CDR2 is ANQGSEA. CDR3 sequence reads: CSVRHPGSYEQYF. The CDR3, as DNA: TGCAGCGTGAGACACCCAGGGAGCTACGAGCAGTACTTC.

The chain combines TRBV5-6 with TRBJ2-7, with D tentatively TRBD2 (7 bases). This CDR3 spans 18 amino acids. Trimming left V 9 bases short and J 0 bases short, with 28 bases between. Germline loops: CDR1 SGHDT, CDR2 YYEEEE. The CDR3 reads CAIGPGLAGGPSSYEQYF. The CDR3 DNA reads as TGTGCCATCGGCCCCGGACTCGCCGGGGGGCCAAGCTCCTACGAGCAGTACTTC.

This clonotype was seen many times. The chain recombines TRBV20-1 with TRBJ2-3, with TRBD2 matching over 10 bases. The CDR3 is 15 amino acids. CDR1 DFQATT and CDR2 SNEGSKA come from the germline V gene (reference sequence). Trimming removed 2 bases from V and 7 bases from J; junction bases left unmatched: 9. CDR3 sequence: CSARKSSGGQYTQYF. The CDR3 DNA is TGCAGTGCTAGAAAGTCTAGCGGGGGCCAATATACGCAGTATTTT.

The chain employs TRBV28 and TRBJ1-1; TRBD1 is a possible D gene (6 bases). Trimming took 5 bases from V and 6 from J, leaving 10 bases between them. CDR1 and CDR2 from the germline V gene are MDHEN and SYDVKM. The CDR3 runs 12 residues. The CDR3 loop reads CASSTPGAEAFF. CDR3 bases: TGTGCCAGCAGTACTCCAGGGGCTGAAGCTTTCTTT.

This clonotype was counted many times. The rearrangement uses TRBV3-1 and TRBJ1-2; no definite D call. V lost 1 base and J lost 2, with 11 bases in between. CDR1 and CDR2 from the germline V gene are LGHDT and YNNKEL (reference sequence). CDR3 length: 15 residues. The chain's CDR3 is CASSQGVGANYGYTF. CDR3 nucleotides: TGTGCCAGCAGCCAAGGGGTAGGTGCGAACTATGGCTACACCTTC.

This clonotype was counted only a few times. The CDR3 DNA follows: TGTGCCAGCAGCCAAGACCGCTCCTACGAGCAGTACTTC. This codes for CASSQDRSYEQYF. V gene TRBV4-2 combines with J gene TRBJ2-7; D uncertain. Germline CDR1 LGHNA, CDR2 YNFKEQ. V lost 0 bases to trimming and J lost 0 bases, with 3 bases between them. The CDR3 spans 13 residues.

This clonotype was seen a handful of times. This sequence joins TRBV6-6 and TRBJ1-1; TRBD1 is a possible D gene (5 bases). The ends were cut back, 5 bases at V and 7 bases at J, with 14 bases in the middle. CDR1 and CDR2 from the germline V gene are MNHNY and SVGAGI (reference sequence). The CDR3 is made up of 13 amino acids. The CDR3 protein is CASSPGTSGEAFF. CDR3 nucleotides: TGTGCCAGCAGTCCTGGGACCTCGGGTGAAGCTTTCTTT.

This clonotype was seen repeatedly, ten times or more. V gene TRBV6-1 combines with J gene TRBJ2-7, with 10 bases fitting TRBD1. The CDR3 loop spans 17 amino acids. Trimming took 6 bases from V and 3 from J; bases not matched to a gene: 14. Germline V CDR1 and CDR2: MNHNS, SASEGT. The CDR3 loop reads CASRRPTGTGESYEQYF. The CDR3 DNA reads TGTGCCAGCAGGCGACCGACCGGGACAGGGGAAAGCTACGAGCAGTACTTC.

This clonotype was counted many times. The chain carries TRBV5-1 and TRBJ1-3; D remains ambiguous. Germline V gives CDR1 SGHRS, CDR2 YFSETQ. The CDR3 is 13 residues long. V gave up 7 bases and J gave up 4 bases, with 12 bases separating them. CDR3 loop: CASRETDGNTIYF. CDR3 coding DNA: TGCGCCAGCCGAGAGACGGACGGAAACACCATATATTTT.

This clonotype came up a few times. The chain uses TRBV7-9 and TRBJ2-3; no reliable D call. Between the trimmed V and J ends, which lost 4 bases and 3 bases, there was a span of 11 bases. Germline V CDR1 and CDR2: SEHNR, FQNEAQ (reference sequence). The CDR3 runs to 14 residues. The CDR3, as DNA: TGTGCCAGCAGCTCACGGACCTTGACAGATACGCAGTATTTT. Protein product: CASSSRTLTDTQYF.

There are many counts of this clonotype. This rearrangement joins TRBV7-9 to TRBJ2-7, with D possibly being TRBD1 or TRBD2 (5 bases each). Deletions cut 2 bases from V and 6 bases from J, with 14 bases between. Per germline, CDR1 SEHNR and CDR2 FQNEAQ (reference sequence). This CDR3 region has 14 residues. The CDR3 DNA reads as TGTGCCAGCAGCTTAACAGAGGGGCTCGGCGAGCAGTACTTC. Encoded protein: CASSLTEGLGEQYF.

The rearrangement uses TRBV10-3 and TRBJ1-1; the match to TRBD1 covers 8 bases. CDR1 is ENHRY and CDR2 is SYGVKD in the germline V gene. The CDR3 runs 16 residues. J was trimmed by 1 base and V by 3 bases; bases with no gene match: 7. The CDR3 loop is CAISDRTGMGNTEAFF. CDR3 sequence (DNA): TGTGCCATCAGTGATAGGACAGGGATGGGGAACACTGAAGCTTTCTTT.

This chain joins TRBV27 and TRBJ2-7; tentatively, D is TRBD2 (7 bases). The CDR3 runs 15 residues. Trimming cost V 6 bases and J 4 bases, with 19 bases left between them. Germline V gene data show CDR1 as MNHEY and CDR2 as SMNVEV (reference sequence). Here the CDR3 reads CASSTKGGGGYEQYF. Written as DNA, the CDR3 is TGTGCCAGCAGCACAAAGGGGGGAGGGGGATACGAGCAGTACTTC.

The chain recombines TRBV2 with TRBJ2-3; tentatively, D is TRBD2 (5 bases). This CDR3 is built from 14 residues. V lost 6 bases, J lost 5 bases, and 15 bases lay in between. CDR1 is SNHLY and CDR2 is FYNNEI in the germline V gene. CDR3 protein: CASSLFDRGDTQYF. DNA for the CDR3: TGTGCCAGCAGCCTGTTCGACCGGGGAGATACGCAGTATTTT.

The chain has TRBV30 and TRBJ2-7, with 11 bases lining up with TRBD1. Trimming at V came to 5 bases and at J to 6 bases, leaving 6 bases not matched to a gene. Germline values: CDR1 GTSNPN, CDR2 SVGIG (reference sequence). There are 13 residues in the CDR3. This CDR3 reads CAWDKGQGVEQYF. The DNA for the CDR3 is TGTGCCTGGGACAAGGGACAGGGGGTCGAGCAGTACTTC.

This clonotype was picked up many times. The V call is TRBV6-2 or TRBV6-3, the J call TRBJ1-2; tentative D call: TRBD1 (5 bases). V gave up 10 bases and J gave up 8 bases, with 17 bases separating them. This CDR3 region has 12 residues. Germline CDR1 MNHEY, CDR2 SVGEGT. Here the CDR3 reads CATPGDGGGYTF. CDR3 in DNA: TGTGCCACCCCGGGGGATGGAGGAGGCTACACCTTC.

This clonotype was detected ten times or more. The CDR3 sequence is CASSFLQGSYGYTF. CDR3 in DNA: TGTGCCAGCAGTTTTTTACAGGGGAGCTATGGCTACACCTTC. The chain uses TRBV6-5 and TRBJ1-2; 7 nucleotides align to TRBD1. There are 14 residues in the CDR3. Losses at the gene ends were 4 bases for V and 4 bases for J; bases not matched to a gene: 6. Germline assignment: CDR1 MNHEY and CDR2 SVGAGI.